This T cell receptor (beta chain) emerged from a study of cytotoxic CD8 clonotypes in ibrutinib-treated CLL. The study's findings and limits: Contraction or stability on treatment characterized the public clonotypes, which were uncommon. Sampling of sustained-remission and progressing patients occurred at differing times.

A 1 in 200,000 to 1 in 1 million T cell depth was the sequencing target. TCRdb's copy holds only in-frame clones and misses some; the assay was immunoSEQ multiplex PCR. Among approximately 150,000 clones, under 85% were seen once, and the ten largest hold about 4.5%. Between the trimmed V and J ends, which lost 2 bases and 5 bases, there was a span of 11 bases. The germline gives CDR1 SGHTA, CDR2 FQGNSA. The length of the CDR3 is 14 residues. With regard to this clone: Its specificity is unknown.

This receptor was obtained from a human donor with chronic lymphocytic leukemia. Source: PBMCs, taken after 24 months of ibrutinib treatment. V gene TRBV7-2 combines with J gene TRBJ2-3; D uncertain. CDR3 residues: CASSLQPLKDTQYF. The CDR3 DNA sequence: TGTGCCAGCAGCTTACAGCCCCTGAAAGATACGCAGTATTTT.